These 30 T cell receptor beta chains were all obtained from the same sample, sequenced in a study of PD-L1 blockade in urothelial cancer. Assay: immunoSEQ multiplex PCR; the TCRdb copy retains only in-frame clones and omits some. The sample shows about 48,000 clones, 75% to 90% of them seen only once. The time point denotes: peripheral blood 6 weeks after treatment start. The material was PBMCs, obtained around atezolizumab (anti-PD-L1) treatment. The receptors shown here come from a man in his 60s with urothelial cancer.

The CDR3, as DNA: TGCGCCAGCAGTGCCCTAGCGGGGGGGTTTCGCACAGATACGCAGTATTTT. As protein: CASSALAGGFRTDTQYF. The V and J genes are TRBV10-2 and TRBJ2-3, with TRBD2 identical over 12 bases. Unmatched junction bases numbered 6, after V lost 4 bases and J lost 1 base. Per the germline V gene, CDR1 is WSHSY and CDR2 is SAAADI. The CDR3 covers 17 residues.

The V and J genes are TRBV5-4 and TRBJ2-1; D is perhaps TRBD2 (6 bases). The CDR3 covers 17 residues. Germline-derived CDR1 and CDR2 are SGHNT and YYREEE (reference sequence). Trimming cost V 6 bases and J 0 bases, with 19 bases left between them. DNA of the CDR3: TGTGCCAGCACGACGGGTGGGGGACTGACCTCCTACAATGAGCAGTTCTTC. Amino acids: CASTTGGGLTSYNEQFF.

The chain uses TRBV5-4 and TRBJ2-7; a possible D gene is TRBD2 (6 bases). V gave up 4 bases and J gave up 7 bases, with 12 bases separating them. CDR1 SGHNT and CDR2 YYREEE come from the germline V gene (reference sequence). The CDR3 sequence is 12 residues long. CDR3 in amino acids: CASSPDRGEQYF. In DNA, the CDR3 is TGTGCCAGCAGCCCGGACCGGGGGGAGCAGTACTTC.

This clone was found once. This chain connects TRBV19 to TRBJ2-7, with D perhaps TRBD1 (5 bases). Germline CDR1 and CDR2: LNHDA and SQIVND (reference sequence). Trimming pared 3 bases from V and 4 bases from J, leaving 13 bases between. The CDR3 is 14 residues long. The DNA of the CDR3 is TGTGCCAGTAGTATCCGTCCAGGGTCGTACGAGCAGTACTTC. Protein: CASSIRPGSYEQYF.

In its sample, this clone was seen a few times. J is TRBJ2-4 and V is TRBV7-8, with 13 bases that match TRBD2. J lost 0 bases, V lost 1 base, and 3 bases had no gene match. Germline V lookup: CDR1 SGHVS, CDR2 FQNEAQ. The CDR3 extends over 18 amino acids. CDR3 nucleotides: TGTGCCAGCAGCTTAGAACTAGCGGGGGGGCTAGCCAAAAACATTCAGTACTTC. Protein sequence: CASSLELAGGLAKNIQYF.

The J gene is TRBJ1-4, the V gene TRBV29-1; 9 nucleotides match TRBD1. This CDR3 region has 14 residues. Germline loops: CDR1 SQVTM, CDR2 ANQGSEA. V lost 4 bases and J lost 7; bases outside the gene matches: 7. The CDR3 DNA is TGCAGCGTTGGGACAACAGGGGGCTTTGAAAAACTGTTTTTT. Protein: CSVGTTGGFEKLFF.

The chain recombines TRBV19 with TRBJ1-5; a possible D gene is TRBD1 (6 bases). Germline CDR1 and CDR2: LNHDA and SQIVND (reference sequence). V was pared by 2 bases and J by 6 bases, with 20 bases between. This CDR3 has 17 residues. For the CDR3, the DNA is TGTGCCAGTAGTATATTAAGGGGGGGCGCAGGAGGTCAGCCCCAGCATTTT. Translating gives CASSILRGGAGGQPQHF. Looking up the rest from reference TRBV19 and TRBJ1-5 gives the full variable domain: DGGITQSPKYLFRKEGQNVTLSCEQNLNHDAMYWYRQDPGQGLRLIYYSQIVNDFQKGDIAEGYSVSREKKESFPLTVTSAQKNPTAFYLCASSILRGGAGGQPQHFGDGTRLSIL.

The chain joins TRBV5-4 to TRBJ2-3, with 8 positions matching TRBD1. CDR3 length: 14 amino acids. Per germline, CDR1 SGHNT and CDR2 YYREEE (reference sequence). Losses at the gene ends were 3 bases for V and 4 bases for J; bases not matched to a gene: 4. CDR3 in DNA: TGTGCCAGCAGCTCCCGGACAGGGTCAGATACGCAGTATTTT. It yields the protein CASSSRTGSDTQYF.

The V call is TRBV29-1, the J call TRBJ2-3; D ambiguous. The CDR3 extends over 13 amino acids. Germline assignment: CDR1 SQVTM and CDR2 ANQGSEA. The ends were cut back, 3 bases at V and 0 bases at J, with 7 bases in the middle. The CDR3 here is CSVEVSSTDTQYF. The CDR3 DNA follows: TGCAGCGTTGAGGTCAGTAGCACAGATACGCAGTATTTT.

The chain joins TRBV7-3 to TRBJ2-1, with a possible D match to TRBD2 (6 bases). This CDR3 is built from 14 residues. CDR1 and CDR2 (germline): SGHTA, FQGTGA. Trimming removed 2 bases from V and 10 bases from J, with 15 bases in between. The CDR3 loop is CASSLSGGVGEQFF. Here the CDR3 DNA reads TGTGCCAGCAGCTTATCTGGCGGGGTGGGGGAGCAGTTCTTC.

This chain uses TRBV5-8 with TRBJ2-7, with 7 bases lining up with TRBD2. Trimming cost V 5 bases and J 5 bases; bases outside gene matches: 13. This CDR3 has 15 amino acids. CDR1 SGHTS and CDR2 YDEGEE come from the germline V gene. Here the CDR3 reads CASRLSGGGVDEQYF. CDR3 DNA: TGTGCCAGCAGACTTTCTGGCGGGGGTGTCGACGAGCAGTACTTC.

A few counts support this clone. This sequence joins TRBV19 and TRBJ2-5; 7 bases are a match to TRBD2. After removal of 3 bases from V and 2 bases from J, the junction contained 3 bases not matched to a gene. CDR3 length: 14 residues. The germline CDR1 and CDR2 sequences are LNHDA and SQIVND (reference sequence). The CDR3 protein is CASSMDGGQETQYF. CDR3 coding DNA: TGTGCCAGTAGTATGGACGGGGGGCAAGAGACCCAGTACTTC.

CDR3 DNA sequence: TGTGCCAGCAGTTACTCGAAAGTTGGCAGTCAGGGTCCCCAGCATTTT. Translated, it gives CASSYSKVGSQGPQHF. V is TRBV6-5 and J is TRBJ1-5; D may be TRBD1 (5 bases). V dropped 0 bases and J dropped 10 bases, with 19 bases sitting between them. CDR1 is MNHEY, CDR2 SVGAGI, per germline. The CDR3 length is 16 residues.

The chain joins TRBV7-2 to TRBJ2-7; no reliable D call. This CDR3 region has 14 residues. V was shortened by 3 bases and J by 0 bases, with 9 bases between the two germline ends. Germline V gene sequence: CDR1 SGHTA, CDR2 FQGNSA. Here the CDR3 reads CASSFSSNSYEQYF. The CDR3 region has the DNA TGTGCCAGCAGCTTTTCATCTAACTCCTACGAGCAGTACTTC.

V gene TRBV5-1 combines with J gene TRBJ1-1, with 7 bases identical to TRBD1. With 1 base clipped from V and 0 bases from J, the junction kept 3 bases outside the gene matches. Germline V CDR1 and CDR2: SGHRS, YFSETQ. The CDR3 totals 15 residues. CDR3 residues: CASSLLTGVNTEAFF. In nucleotides, the CDR3 is TGCGCCAGCAGCTTGCTCACAGGGGTGAACACTGAAGCTTTCTTT. Using reference TRBV5-1 and TRBJ1-1 for the parts outside the CDR3, the full variable domain is KAGVTQTPRYLIKTRGQQVTLSCSPISGHRSVSWYQQTPGQGLQFLFEYFSETQRNKGNFPGRFSGRQFSNSRSEMNVSTLELGDSALYLCASSLLTGVNTEAFFGQGTRLTVV.

The rearrangement links TRBV11-3 to TRBJ2-7, with D possibly matching TRBD2 (5 bases). The CDR3 is made up of 15 amino acids. Trimming left V 2 bases short and J 0 bases short, with 11 bases between. CDR1 and CDR2 from the germline V gene are SGHNT and YENEEA. CDR3 residues: CASSLLSGPSYEQYF. The CDR3 DNA reads as TGTGCCAGCAGCTTATTGAGCGGTCCCTCCTACGAGCAGTACTTC.

V is TRBV7-2 and J is TRBJ2-1; tentatively, D is TRBD1 (6 bases). V was trimmed by 10 bases and J by 9 bases, leaving 19 bases between them. CDR1 is SGHTA and CDR2 is FQGNSA in the germline V gene. This CDR3 contains 13 residues. CDR3 DNA sequence: TGTGCCAACGCTCGGGACACACGATCTGAGCAGTTCTTC. It is translated as CANARDTRSEQFF.

This clone has a handful of counts. V and J are TRBV30 and TRBJ2-3, with D hard to call. Looked up from germline, CDR1 is GTSNPN and CDR2 is SVGIG (reference sequence). V lost 3 bases to trimming and J lost 2 bases, with 12 bases between them. The CDR3 loop spans 14 amino acids. The CDR3 bases are TGTGCCTGGAGGCGACTCACTTACACAGATACGCAGTATTTT. It codes for CAWRRLTYTDTQYF.

The chain recombines TRBV6-6 with TRBJ1-4, with D tentatively TRBD1 (5 bases). Germline V lookup: CDR1 MNHNY, CDR2 SVGAGI (reference sequence). This CDR3 is 14 amino acids long. Deletions cut 6 bases from V and 3 bases from J, with 11 bases between. The CDR3 region is CASRLDTANEKLFF. CDR3 coding DNA: TGTGCCAGCAGACTGGACACGGCTAATGAAAAACTGTTTTTT.

This chain links TRBV7-3 with TRBJ2-2, with unresolved D. V was pared by 2 bases and J by 5 bases, with 15 bases between. Germline CDR1 and CDR2: SGHTA and FQGTGA. This CDR3 region has 16 residues. The CDR3 spells CASSLAPVGSTGELFF. In DNA, the CDR3 is TGTGCCAGCAGCTTAGCGCCCGTCGGGTCGACCGGGGAGCTGTTTTTT.

This rearrangement joins TRBV5-8 to TRBJ1-5, with a tentative D call TRBD1 (6 bases). Germline V gene lookup returns CDR1 SGHTS and CDR2 YDEGEE. V lost 5 bases, J lost 0 bases, and 12 bases lay in between. This CDR3 is built from 15 residues. The CDR3 here is CASRQGTYSNQPQHF. The CDR3 region has the DNA TGTGCCAGCAGACAGGGAACATATAGCAATCAGCCCCAGCATTTT. Full variable domain (remainder filled in from reference TRBV5-8 and TRBJ1-5): EAGVTQSPTHLIKTRGQQATLRCSPISGHTSVYWYQQALGLGLQFLLWYDEGEERNRGNFPPRFSGRQFPNYSSELNVNALELEDSALYLCASRQGTYSNQPQHFGDGTRLSIL.

The chain has TRBV7-2 and TRBJ2-7, with 9 bases fitting TRBD2. Germline assignment: CDR1 SGHTA and CDR2 FQGNSA. V lost 1 base to trimming and J lost 4 bases; unmatched junction nucleotides: 11. The CDR3 covers 17 residues. The CDR3 nucleotides read TGTGCCAGCAGCTTAGGTTTCGGCGGGGGGGCCACTTACGAGCAGTACTTC. Protein product: CASSLGFGGGATYEQYF.

The chain combines TRBV7-2 with TRBJ2-7; 9 nucleotides agree with TRBD1. The CDR3 consists of 12 residues. Germline CDR1 is SGHTA and CDR2 is FQGNSA. V gave up 5 bases and J gave up 6 bases; unmatched junction bases: 2. In nucleotides, the CDR3 is TGTGCCAGCAGCAGACAGGGGGGCGAGCAGTACTTC. This gives the protein CASSRQGGEQYF.

The chain is built from TRBV6-1 and TRBJ2-3, with 7 nucleotides matching TRBD2. Unmatched junction bases numbered 3, after V lost 3 bases and J lost 0 bases. Germline-derived CDR1 and CDR2 are MNHNS and SASEGT. This CDR3 spans 15 amino acids. In DNA form, the CDR3 reads TGTGCCAGCAGTGAGTTGCGGGGGAGCACAGATACGCAGTATTTT. This sequence encodes CASSELRGSTDTQYF.

V usage is TRBV5-1 and J usage is TRBJ2-3, with TRBD1 matching over 8 bases. This CDR3 comprises 17 residues. From germline, CDR1 is SGHRS and CDR2 YFSETQ. V gave up 4 bases and J gave up 4 bases; unmatched junction bases: 14. This chain's CDR3 is CASSPAVPGQVADTQYF. In nucleotides, the CDR3 is TGCGCCAGCAGCCCAGCTGTTCCGGGACAGGTGGCAGATACGCAGTATTTT. Supplemented by reference TRBV5-1 and TRBJ2-3, the full variable domain reads KAGVTQTPRYLIKTRGQQVTLSCSPISGHRSVSWYQQTPGQGLQFLFEYFSETQRNKGNFPGRFSGRQFSNSRSEMNVSTLELGDSALYLCASSPAVPGQVADTQYFGPGTRLTVL.

This chain connects TRBV4-3 to TRBJ1-2; D uncertain. There are 14 residues in the CDR3. Germline V gives CDR1 LGHNA, CDR2 YSLEER. The germline V and J ends were trimmed by 3 bases and 0 bases, with 8 bases remaining between them. This chain's CDR3 is CASSQDGANYGYTF. CDR3 sequence (DNA): TGCGCCAGCAGCCAGGACGGGGCTAACTATGGCTACACCTTC.

V is TRBV5-1 and J is TRBJ2-1; the D gene is possibly TRBD1 (5 bases). This CDR3 comprises 20 residues. Germline V gene lookup returns CDR1 SGHRS and CDR2 YFSETQ. The V end lost 1 base, the J end lost 5 bases, and 28 bases lay between the germline ends. The CDR3: CASSLKGQSALSDGDNEQFF. In nucleotides, the CDR3 is TGCGCCAGCAGCTTGAAGGGGCAGTCTGCTTTATCTGATGGGGACAATGAGCAGTTCTTC.

This chain uses TRBV19 with TRBJ2-7; 7 nucleotides align to TRBD1. This CDR3 is 14 amino acids long. The trim removed 10 bases at V and 0 bases at J, leaving 9 bases unmatched. Germline V gene data show CDR1 as LNHDA and CDR2 as SQIVND (reference sequence). CDR3 in amino acids: CATSGQSSSYEQYF. The CDR3 coding sequence is TGTGCCACATCGGGACAGTCCTCCTCCTACGAGCAGTACTTC.

The rearrangement joins TRBV4-2 to TRBJ1-2; 7 nucleotides match TRBD1. Germline V gives CDR1 LGHNA, CDR2 YNFKEQ. V was pared by 4 bases and J by 11 bases, with 7 bases of the junction left unmatched. This CDR3 is built from 12 residues. The CDR3 bases are TGTGCCAGCAGCCTAGGCCGGGACAGTTACACCTTC. Amino acids: CASSLGRDSYTF.

The rearrangement links TRBV28 to TRBJ2-1; 7 nucleotides match TRBD1. Germline CDR1 is MDHEN and CDR2 is SYDVKM. Trimming at V came to 3 bases and at J to 2 bases, leaving 7 bases not matched to a gene. The CDR3 totals 16 residues. This chain's CDR3 is CASSLTGQVTYNEQFF. CDR3 nucleotide sequence: TGTGCCAGCAGTTTGACCGGACAGGTAACCTACAATGAGCAGTTCTTC.